The T cell receptor beta chain under discussion was sequenced for a study of cytomegalovirus exposure and HLA in healthy donors. The overall study: From donors who were HLA-typed, an early data release held approximately 80 million unique TCRs.

PCR was performed using 60 Vbeta and 13 Jbeta primers. Assay used: immunoSEQ multiplex PCR; TCRdb lists only in-frame clones, some missing. Its listing shows 96,000 or so clones. Though probably carrying unrecorded immune exposures, donors were nominally healthy at sampling. The receptor was isolated from a girl aged 10-17 years in good health and CMV-seropositive. Sequenced material: PBMCs.

The CDR3 here is CASSAQLAGGRQETQYF. DNA for the CDR3: TGTGCCAGCAGCGCCCAACTAGCGGGGGGGCGACAAGAGACCCAGTACTTC. The chain carries TRBV9 and TRBJ2-5; 13 bases agree with TRBD2. V lost 3 bases to trimming and J lost 2 bases; unmatched junction nucleotides: 7. Germline lookup yields CDR1 SGDLS and CDR2 YYNGEE. The length of the CDR3 is 17 residues.